This T cell receptor beta chain was retrieved from a study of esophageal squamous cell carcinoma under preoperative chemotherapy listed by TCRdb under 2018. About the study as a whole: In the study, TCR repertoires were profiled in both peripheral blood T cells and tumor-infiltrating lymphocytes. The study assessed how paclitaxel-nedaplatin chemotherapy affected T-cell receptor repertoires in patients with esophageal squamous cell carcinoma. Several patients with primary esophageal squamous cell carcinoma made up the cohort. Repertoires were compared between samples taken before and after paclitaxel-nedaplatin therapy. Findings and caveats that apply to the study as a whole: Post-treatment tumor-infiltrating lymphocytes appeared to be derived in part from peripheral T cells migrating into the tumor, rather than solely from local clonal changes. Immediate and substantial changes in clonotype frequency were induced by paclitaxel-nedaplatin therapy, and contraction rather than amplification was more likely to be observed among abundant clones. A significant increase in TCR diversity was observed in peripheral T cells after chemotherapy, whereas no such increase was observed in tumor-infiltrating lymphocytes. The analysis included only 4 to 6 patients with esophageal squamous cell carcinoma, making the cohort small.

The time point label here, explained by the study, means: after preoperative PTX-NDP chemotherapy. Patients received paclitaxel-nedaplatin as preoperative chemotherapy before surgery. Inclusive of the bounding cysteine and phenylalanine, the CDR3 is 16 residues long. CDR3 DNA is the only sequence kept; it has 48 bases, read in frame from the first base. V is pruned by 5 bases and J by 4 bases, leaving 8 bases of the junction without a gene match. From the germline V gene, CDR1 is SGHVS and CDR2 is FQNEAQ. Libraries were prepared through PCR. The listed sequencing device is HiSeq X Ten. High-throughput sequencing was used to characterize TCR repertoires. The public reads were reprocessed in TCRdb via fastp at Q25 and MiXCR, keeping in-frame beta chains. One record per CDR3 amino acid sequence lists the most common genes and DNA. The sample includes under 20,000 distinct CDR3 sequences, with just over 45% observed a single time. The ten largest make up roughly 29% of the sample.

In this sample, this clonotype turned up many times. Its antigen is currently not known. No base quality information exists; no much larger clone differs at one position. The chain was built from TRBV7-8 and TRBJ2-5; 12 bases in the middle match TRBD2. This material was obtained from a patient given preoperative chemotherapy. The sequence was collected from a human donor with esophageal squamous cell carcinoma. The donor label of this sample is uncertain. Read as DNA, the sequence is TGTGCCAGCAGCCCAAGACTAGCGGGGGCCTCAGAGACCCAGTACTTC. Its product reads: CASSPRLAGASETQYF.